The next 5 T cell receptor beta chains were all read from a single sample in a study of response to subunit inactivated influenza vaccine. MiXCR, run by TCRdb on the RT-PCR reads, gives a single entry per CDR3 protein. The data hold 750,000 to 850,000 distinct CDR3 sequences, with approximately 17% observed a single time. The starting material was PBMCs from blood, obtained 4 to 6 days after vaccination. These receptors all come from a man aged 50 to 59 who received an inactivated influenza vaccine.

The chain is built from TRBV6-1 and TRBJ2-1, with TRBD1 identical over 11 bases. V lost 6 bases, J lost 6 bases, and 7 bases stayed unmatched. CDR1 and CDR2 from the germline V gene are MNHNS and SASEGT. The CDR3 runs to 15 residues. The CDR3 reads CASSRTGGRGNEQFF. CDR3 DNA: TGTGCCAGCAGCCGGACAGGGGGCCGGGGCAATGAGCAGTTCTTC.

The sample holds a few counts of this clonotype. J is TRBJ2-7 and V is TRBV28; 7 bases map to TRBD1. Germline-derived CDR1 and CDR2 are MDHEN and SYDVKM. CDR3 length: 12 residues. The V and J ends lost 6 bases and 12 bases, in that order; junction bases with no gene match: 11. In DNA form, the CDR3 reads TGTGCCAGCAGGCCCGGGACAGAGCTGCTGTACTTC. Amino acids: CASRPGTELLYF.

The chain joins TRBV27 to TRBJ2-2; D not resolved. The CDR3 length is 14 residues. Trimming shortened V by 5 bases and J by 1 base, and 8 bases separated the two germline ends. Germline V gives CDR1 MNHEY, CDR2 SMNVEV (reference sequence). The CDR3 sequence is CASSVIRNTGELFF. In nucleotides, the CDR3 is TGTGCCAGCAGTGTGATCAGGAACACCGGGGAGCTGTTTTTT.

The genes are TRBV12-3 or TRBV12-4 and TRBJ1-2; D not resolved. Trimming removed 5 bases from V and 2 bases from J, with 9 bases in between. The CDR3 is 13 residues long. The CDR3 DNA sequence: TGTGCCAGCAGTCACGACGGAAACTATGGCTACACCTTC. Encoded protein: CASSHDGNYGYTF.

The chain has TRBV3-1 and TRBJ1-3; D may be TRBD1 (6 bases). The CDR3 is made up of 19 amino acids. Trimming removed 4 bases at V and 1 base at J, with 23 bases between. Germline CDR1 LGHDT, CDR2 YNNKEL (reference sequence). In DNA form, the CDR3 reads TGTGCCAGCAGCCGTTTAGCTAATGGACAGTATCTTTCTGGAAACACCATATATTTT. Protein: CASSRLANGQYLSGNTIYF.